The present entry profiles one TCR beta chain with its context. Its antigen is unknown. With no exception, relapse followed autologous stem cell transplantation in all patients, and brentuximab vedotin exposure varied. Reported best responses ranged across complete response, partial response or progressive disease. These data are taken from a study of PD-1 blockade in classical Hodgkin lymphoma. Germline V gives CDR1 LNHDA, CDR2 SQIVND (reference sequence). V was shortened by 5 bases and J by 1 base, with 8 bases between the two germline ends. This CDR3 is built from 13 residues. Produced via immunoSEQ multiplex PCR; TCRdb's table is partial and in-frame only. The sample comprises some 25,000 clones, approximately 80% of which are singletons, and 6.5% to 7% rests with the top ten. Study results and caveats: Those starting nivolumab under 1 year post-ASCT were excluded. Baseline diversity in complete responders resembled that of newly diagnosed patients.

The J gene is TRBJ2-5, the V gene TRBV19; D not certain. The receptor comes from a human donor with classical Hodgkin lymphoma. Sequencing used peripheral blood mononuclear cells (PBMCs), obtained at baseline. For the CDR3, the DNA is TGTGCCAGTAGTGAAGACACCCAAGAGACCCAGTACTTC. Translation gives CASSEDTQETQYF. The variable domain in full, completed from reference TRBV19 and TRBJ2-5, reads DGGITQSPKYLFRKEGQNVTLSCEQNLNHDAMYWYRQDPGQGLRLIYYSQIVNDFQKGDIAEGYSVSREKKESFPLTVTSAQKNPTAFYLCASSEDTQETQYFGPGTRLLVL.